This TCR beta chain is from a study of T cells in women clearing cervical HPV infection. Sequencing used immunoSEQ multiplex PCR; TCRdb keeps in-frame clones, though not all of them. Its clone listing holds about 37,000 clones. With regard to this clone: The observed sequence ends 3 residues before the CDR3 terminus, with the missing tail filled in from the germline J gene.

Germline loops: CDR1 SNHLY, CDR2 FYNNEI. The CDR3 extends over 11 amino acids. This clonotype was obtained from a woman between 18 and 70 years old with a cervical HPV16 infection that either progressed to CIN3+ or cleared (not recorded which). Material: blood buffy coat. The chain joins TRBV2 to TRBJ1-2; D is uncertain. The CDR3 sequence: CASRSAYDYTF. The covered CDR3 bases are TGTGCCAGCAGGTCTGCCTACGAC.